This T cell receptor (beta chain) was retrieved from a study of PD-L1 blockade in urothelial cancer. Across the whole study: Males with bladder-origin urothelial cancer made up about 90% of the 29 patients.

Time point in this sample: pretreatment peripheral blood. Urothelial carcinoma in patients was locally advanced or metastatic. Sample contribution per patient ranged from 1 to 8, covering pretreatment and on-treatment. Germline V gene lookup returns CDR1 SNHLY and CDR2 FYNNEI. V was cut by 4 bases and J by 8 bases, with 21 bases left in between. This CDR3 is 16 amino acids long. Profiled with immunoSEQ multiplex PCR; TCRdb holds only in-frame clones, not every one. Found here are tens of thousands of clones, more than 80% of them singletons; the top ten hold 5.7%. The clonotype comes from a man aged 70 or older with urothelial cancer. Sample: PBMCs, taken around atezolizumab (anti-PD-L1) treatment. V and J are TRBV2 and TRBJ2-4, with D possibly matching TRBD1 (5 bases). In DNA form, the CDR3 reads TGTGCCAGCAGTGGGTCAGGGCTAAGGCGGAATGACATTCAGTACTTC. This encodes CASSGSGLRRNDIQYF.